This T cell receptor beta chain appears in the sequencing data of a study of OX40 agonist ivuxolimab in advanced cancers. Study observations and caveats: Compared with CD4+, CD8+ T cells on average had more expanded clones.

V lost 4 bases and J lost 8; bases outside the gene matches: 0. CDR1 and CDR2 (germline): SQVTM, ANQGSEA. This CDR3 spans 10 amino acids. Of note for this clone: What it binds is not known.

The repertoire was sequenced with immunoSEQ multiplex PCR; TCRdb's copy has only in-frame clones and lacks some. The sample shows about 50,000 clones, about 80% of them seen only once. This TCR was sampled from an adult with an advanced solid tumor such as melanoma, head and neck, liver or kidney cancer. The gene calls are TRBV29-1 and TRBJ1-1; 8 bases map to TRBD1. Sequences were derived from CD4+ or CD8+ T cells sorted from blood, sampled in a trial of the OX40 agonist ivuxolimab. CDR3 region: CSVGDREAFF. The DNA for the CDR3 is TGCAGCGTTGGGGACAGGGAAGCTTTCTTT.